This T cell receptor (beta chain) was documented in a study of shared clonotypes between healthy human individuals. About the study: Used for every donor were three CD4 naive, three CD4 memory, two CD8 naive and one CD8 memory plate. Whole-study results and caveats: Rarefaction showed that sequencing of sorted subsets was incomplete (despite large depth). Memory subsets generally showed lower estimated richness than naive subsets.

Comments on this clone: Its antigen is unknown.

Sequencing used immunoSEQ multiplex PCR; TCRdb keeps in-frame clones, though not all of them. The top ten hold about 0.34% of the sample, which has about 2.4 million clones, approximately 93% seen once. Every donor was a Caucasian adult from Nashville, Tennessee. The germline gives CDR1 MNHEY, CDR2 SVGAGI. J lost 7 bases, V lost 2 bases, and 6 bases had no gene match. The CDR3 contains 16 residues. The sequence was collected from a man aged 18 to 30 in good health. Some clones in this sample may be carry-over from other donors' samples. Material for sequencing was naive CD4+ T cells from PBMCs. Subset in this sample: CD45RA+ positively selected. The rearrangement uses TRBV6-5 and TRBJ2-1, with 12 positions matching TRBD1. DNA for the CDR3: TGTGCCAGCAGTTACGCGGGACAGGGGGCAAAAAATGAGCAGTTCTTC. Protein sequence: CASSYAGQGAKNEQFF.